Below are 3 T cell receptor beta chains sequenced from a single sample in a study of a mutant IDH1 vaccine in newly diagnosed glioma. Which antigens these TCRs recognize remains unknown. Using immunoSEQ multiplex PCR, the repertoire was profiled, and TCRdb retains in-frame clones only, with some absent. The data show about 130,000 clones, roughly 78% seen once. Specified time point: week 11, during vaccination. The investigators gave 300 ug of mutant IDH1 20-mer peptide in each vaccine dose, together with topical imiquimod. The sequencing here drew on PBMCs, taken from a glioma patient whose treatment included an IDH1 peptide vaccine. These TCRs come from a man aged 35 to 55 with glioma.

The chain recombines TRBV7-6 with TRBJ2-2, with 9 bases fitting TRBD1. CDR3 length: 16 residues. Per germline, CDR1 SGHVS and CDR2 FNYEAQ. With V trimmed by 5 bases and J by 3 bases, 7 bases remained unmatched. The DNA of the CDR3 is TGTGCCAGCAGCACCCCGGGACAGGGTTACACCGGGGAGCTGTTTTTT. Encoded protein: CASSTPGQGYTGELFF.

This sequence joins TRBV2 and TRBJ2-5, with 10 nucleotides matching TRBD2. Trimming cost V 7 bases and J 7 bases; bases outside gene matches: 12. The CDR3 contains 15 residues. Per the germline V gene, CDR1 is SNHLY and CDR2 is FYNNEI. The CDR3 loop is CASTQAGGVLGTQYF. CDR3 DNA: TGTGCCAGCACCCAAGCGGGGGGGGTCTTAGGGACCCAGTACTTC. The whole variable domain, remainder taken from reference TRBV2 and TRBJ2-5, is EPEVTQTPSHQVTQMGQEVILRCVPISNHLYFYWYRQILGQKVEFLVSFYNNEISEKSEIFDDQFSVERPDGSNFTLKIRSTKLEDSAMYFCASTQAGGVLGTQYFGPGTRLLVL.

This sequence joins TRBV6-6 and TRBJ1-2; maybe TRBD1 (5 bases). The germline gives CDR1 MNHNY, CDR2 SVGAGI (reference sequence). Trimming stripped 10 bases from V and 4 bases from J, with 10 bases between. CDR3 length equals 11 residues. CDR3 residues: CATGGSYGYTF. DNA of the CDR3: TGTGCCACCGGGGGATCCTATGGCTACACCTTC.